A single sample is the source of the 2 T cell receptor beta chains below, sequenced in a study of regulatory T cells in long-lasting Graves disease. Time point meaning: persistent/refractory GD, antithyroid drugs over 5 years with positive TRAb. Scientists built the TCR library using RNA that was extracted from PBMCs. For TCR beta, libraries came from iRepertoire HTBI primers and Arm-PCR of CDR3 regions. TCRdb passed the multiplex PCR reads through MiXCR, listing each CDR3 protein once. The sample has approximately 350,000 distinct CDR3 sequences, around 23% seen once. This specimen consisted of peripheral blood mononuclear cells (PBMCs), obtained when the disease was refractory, from a patient treated with antithyroid drugs. Receptors originate from a woman between 40 and 55 years old with Graves disease.

V usage is TRBV2 and J usage is TRBJ1-1, with D possibly TRBD1 on 5 matching bases. CDR1 and CDR2 from the germline V gene are SNHLY and FYNNEI. Between the trimmed V and J ends, which lost 8 bases and 4 bases, there was a span of 17 bases. The CDR3 length is 14 residues. The CDR3 is CASSPSNGGTEAFF. The CDR3 DNA sequence: TGTGCCAGCTCACCATCCAACGGGGGCACTGAAGCTTTCTTT. The complete variable domain, with remaining parts taken from reference TRBV2 and TRBJ1-1, reads EPEVTQTPSHQVTQMGQEVILRCVPISNHLYFYWYRQILGQKVEFLVSFYNNEISEKSEIFDDQFSVERPDGSNFTLKIRSTKLEDSAMYFCASSPSNGGTEAFFGQGTRLTVV.

On this clonotype itself: This could be a read error, since a much larger clone is one nucleotide away. This CDR3 reads CASPKAPESTEQFF. The CDR3 nucleotides are TGTGCCAGCCCGAAGGCCCCCGAGAGCACTGAGCAGTTCTTC. This rearrangement joins TRBV2 to TRBJ2-5; D unclear. The J call may be wrong; the DNA end is better matched by TRBJ2-1. The length of the CDR3 is 14 residues. The germline V gene encodes CDR1 SNHLY and CDR2 FYNNEI.